This is a list of T cell receptor beta chains from one sample in a study of blood T cell repertoires in COVID-19. Generated by immunoSEQ multiplex PCR, the TCRdb table keeps only in-frame clones and is missing some. The sample consists of roughly 520,000 clones, 88% of them appearing once. The sequencing input was PBMCs or T cells enriched from blood (not recorded which). All receptors come from a woman between 35 and 50 years old who had recovered from COVID-19. Each CDR3 is given with its conserved first and last residue. D genes are given only for firm matches. Part of the rows lack a size; the others show once, few, many or a class for expanded clones.

d_call | j_call | v_call | clone_size | cdr3_nt | cdr3_aa
TRBD1 | TRBJ1-1 | TRBV11-2 | few | TGTGCCAGCAGCTTAGAGACAGGGTTCACTGAAGCTTTCTTT | CASSLETGFTEAFF
. | TRBJ1-1 | TRBV18 | . | TGTGCCAGCTCACCAATCAGACATGGGGAGACTGAAGCTTTCTTT | CASSPIRHGETEAFF
. | TRBJ2-1 | TRBV4-1 | . | TGCGCCAGCAGCCAAATTTTAGTAAATGAGCAGTTCTTC | CASSQILVNEQFF
TRBD1 | TRBJ2-7 | TRBV5-8 | . | TGTGCCAGCAGCTATGGGACAGGTACCTACTACGAGCAGTACTTC | CASSYGTGTYYEQYF
. | TRBJ2-1 | TRBV10-1 | . | TGCGCCAGCAGTTTATCAGCGGGCCGCCGGAATGAGCAGTTCTTC | CASSLSAGRRNEQFF
TRBD1 | TRBJ2-7 | TRBV19 | . | TGTGCCAGTAGTATGGGGACAGGGTGGACCTACGAGCAGTACTTC | CASSMGTGWTYEQYF
. | TRBJ2-7 | TRBV6-6 | once | TGTGCCAGCAGTCGCCGGAGCGAGCAGTACTTC | CASSRRSEQYF
TRBD2 | TRBJ2-2 | TRBV7-2 | . | TGTGCCAGCAGTCCTAGCGGGAGGGCGATCGGGGAGCTGTTTTTT | CASSPSGRAIGELFF
TRBD1 | TRBJ1-5 | TRBV2 | . | TGTGCCAGCAGCACGGGACAGTCAAACAATCAGCCCCAGCATTTT | CASSTGQSNNQPQHF
TRBD2 | TRBJ2-3 | TRBV19 | . | TGTGCCAGTCAAAGGGAGGGCGCTAGCACAGATACGCAGTATTTT | CASQREGASTDTQYF
. | TRBJ2-7 | TRBV20-1 | few | TGCAGTGCTAGAGATGGGAGGAAGCAGTACTTC | CSARDGRKQYF
TRBD1 | TRBJ2-1 | TRBV30 | once | TGTGCCTGGCAGACCGGGACAGGACGCTACAATGAGCAGTTCTTC | CAWQTGTGRYNEQFF
TRBD1 | TRBJ1-5 | TRBV6-9 | . | TGTGCCAGCAGTTCAGGGGGGGACAGGGGAAGGTGTGTCCATCAGCCCCAGCATTTT | CASSSGGDRGRCVHQPQHF
TRBD2 | TRBJ2-1 | TRBV30 | once | TGTGCCTGGAGTAGAGATAGACTAGCGGGAGGGCCCGGTGAGCAGTTCTTC | CAWSRDRLAGGPGEQFF
. | TRBJ1-4 | TRBV25-1 | . | TGTGCCAGCAGTCCACAGGCCCTTAATGAAAAACTGTTTTTT | CASSPQALNEKLFF
. | TRBJ2-2 | TRBV24-1 | . | TGTGCCACCAGGACCGCGGCCACCGGGGAGCTGTTTTTT | CATRTAATGELFF
TRBD1 | TRBJ1-2 | TRBV2 | . | TGTGCCAGCAGTGAAGCCTTGACAGGGACGGGTGGCTACACCTTC | CASSEALTGTGGYTF
. | TRBJ1-5 | TRBV12-3/TRBV12-4 | once | TGTGCCAGCAGCTTGAATCAGCCCCAGCATTTT | CASSLNQPQHF
. | TRBJ1-2 | TRBV7-2 | . | TGTGCCAGCAGCTTATCACAGGTATCTGGGGCCACTGGCTACACCTTC | CASSLSQVSGATGYTF
. | TRBJ2-3 | TRBV6-5 | once | TGTGCCAGCAGCCTAACGCCGGTAGATACGCAGTATTTT | CASSLTPVDTQYF
TRBD1 | TRBJ2-1 | TRBV11-2 | . | TGTGCCAGCAGAACAGGGGCTTCCTACAATGAGCAGTTCTTC | CASRTGASYNEQFF
. | TRBJ1-5 | TRBV7-9 | . | TGTGCCAGCAGCCTTTTCCTTACAGGGAGCAATCAGCCCCAGCATTTT | CASSLFLTGSNQPQHF
TRBD2 | TRBJ2-7 | TRBV5-1 | . | TGCGCCAGCAGCTTGCAAGCGGGAGCCGATCGAACGTACTTC | CASSLQAGADRTYF
. | TRBJ2-3 | TRBV6-6 | . | TGTGCCAGCAGTCTAGCGACAACTAGCACAGATACGCAGTATTTT | CASSLATTSTDTQYF
TRBD2 | TRBJ2-3 | TRBV7-2 | . | TGTGCCAGTTTAGGGACTAGCGGGAGTAGCGGCACAGATACGCAGTATTTT | CASLGTSGSSGTDTQYF
. | TRBJ1-5 | TRBV7-8 | . | TGTGCCAGCAGCTTAGTGGGGGCAGATCAGCCCCAGCATTTT | CASSLVGADQPQHF
. | TRBJ1-5 | TRBV27 | . | TGTGCCAGCAGTGGGAGTTTGGGGAAGAATCAGCCCCAGCATTTT | CASSGSLGKNQPQHF
TRBD1 | TRBJ2-1 | TRBV6-4 | few | TGTGCCAGCAGTGAGTCGGGACAGGGAACCTACAATGAGCAGTTCTTC | CASSESGQGTYNEQFF
TRBD1 | TRBJ1-1 | TRBV5-5 | . | TGTGCCAGCAGAACTGGCGGGACAGCCAACACTGAAGCTTTCTTT | CASRTGGTANTEAFF
TRBD2 | TRBJ2-2 | TRBV27 | few | TGTGCCAGCAGTTTGCCTAGCGGGAGGGGGGAGCTGTTTTTT | CASSLPSGRGELFF
. | TRBJ1-1 | TRBV7-8 | . | TGTGCCAGCAGCTTCATGGGGCTCACTGAAGCTTTCTTT | CASSFMGLTEAFF
TRBD2 | TRBJ2-3 | TRBV6-6 | . | TGTGCCAGCAGCCACGGGACTAGCGGGAGGCCAACTTTTGTGGTAACAGATACGCAGTATTTT | CASSHGTSGRPTFVVTDTQYF
. | TRBJ2-2 | TRBV12-3/TRBV12-4 | . | TGTGCCAGCAGTCAGAACACCGGGGAGCTGTTTTTT | CASSQNTGELFF
. | TRBJ2-1 | TRBV20-1 | . | TGCAGTGCTAGTACAGGGAACAACTACAATGAGCAGTTCTTC | CSASTGNNYNEQFF
TRBD1 | TRBJ1-4 | TRBV4-3 | . | TGCGCCAGCAGCCAGGACAGGGAGCAGATTGAAAAACTGTTTTTT | CASSQDREQIEKLFF
. | TRBJ2-6 | TRBV7-2 | . | TGTGCCAGCAGCTTAGCGAGGGCAGGTGGGGCCAACGTCCTGACTTTC | CASSLARAGGANVLTF
. | TRBJ2-3 | TRBV5-1 | . | TGCGCCAGCAGCTTAGCGGAGATCACAGATACGCAGTATTTT | CASSLAEITDTQYF
. | TRBJ1-2 | TRBV7-9 | few | TGTGCCAGCAGCTTAGGGGCAGGGAACTATGGCTACACCTTC | CASSLGAGNYGYTF
. | TRBJ1-2 | TRBV7-2 | . | TGTGCCAGCAGCTTAGCGAACGGGTATCTTAGTGGCTACACCTTC | CASSLANGYLSGYTF
TRBD1 | TRBJ2-3 | TRBV7-8 | . | TGTGCCAGCAGCTTAGGGCGCGCTACAGGGGGCAGGGATACGCAGTATTTT | CASSLGRATGGRDTQYF
TRBD1 | TRBJ2-3 | TRBV10-3 | . | TGTGCCATCAGCCCACAGGGGGGAGCTAAACCAGATACGCAGTATTTT | CAISPQGGAKPDTQYF
TRBD1 | TRBJ2-5 | TRBV6-5 | . | TGTGCCAGCAGTCCTCTCAGGGGGCGATGGCAGACCCAGTACTTC | CASSPLRGRWQTQYF
TRBD2 | TRBJ2-1 | TRBV5-1 | . | TGCGCCAGCAGCTTGGAACTAGCGGGAGGCAATGAGCAGTTCTTC | CASSLELAGGNEQFF